This is a list of T cell receptor beta chains from one sample in a study of technical replicates of blood from a few donors. The data were produced by immunoSEQ multiplex PCR, yet TCRdb's version contains in-frame clones alone and is incomplete. The sample contains 45,000 to 55,000 clones, 90% to 95% of which appear only once. The sequenced material came from T cells isolated from PBMCs. Receptors originate from a human donor in good health. Each CDR3 is given with its conserved first and last residue. A D gene is named only where the DNA matches it firmly. Size is stated for part of the rows, as once, few or many counts, or as a class when the clone is expanded.

d_gene,v_gene,j_gene,abundance,CDR3nt,CDR3aa
-,TRBV11-2,TRBJ2-2,-,TGTGCCAGCAGCTTAGTCTTCCCCAGGGCAGGGCTCTTTCCCGGGGAGCTGTTTTTT,CASSLVFPRAGLFPGELFF
TRBD1,TRBV7-9,TRBJ1-6,-,TGTGCCAGCGGGGGACAGGGGTCTTCACCCCTCCACTTT,CASGGQGSSPLHF
TRBD2,TRBV11-1,TRBJ2-3,-,TGTGCCAGCAGCTCTAGAGCGGGACGCACAGATACGCAGTATTTT,CASSSRAGRTDTQYF
-,TRBV11-3,TRBJ2-2,-,TGTGCCAGCAGCGCACAAAACACCGGGGAGCTGTTTTTT,CASSAQNTGELFF
-,TRBV5-4,TRBJ2-7,-,TGTGCCAGCAGCTTTAGCGCCGAGCAGTACTTC,CASSFSAEQYF
TRBD1,TRBV14,TRBJ1-1,-,TGTGCCAGCAGCTGGGACAGGTCGAAAGCTTTCTTT,CASSWDRSKAFF
-,TRBV28,TRBJ2-5,-,TGTGCCAGCAGTTCAACGGGACTCCTAGTCCAAGAGACCCAGTACTTC,CASSSTGLLVQETQYF
TRBD1,TRBV7-8,TRBJ1-3,-,TGTGCCAGCAGCTCGGACAGGGGGAGTACTGGAAACACCATATATTTT,CASSSDRGSTGNTIYF
-,TRBV18,TRBJ2-2,once,TGTGCCAGCTCACCGAGGAGCGCGTACACCGGGGAGCTGTTTTTT,CASSPRSAYTGELFF
-,TRBV6-5,TRBJ1-2,-,TGTGCCAGCAGTTACTCGATAGTCTATGGCTACACCTTC,CASSYSIVYGYTF
-,TRBV10-2,TRBJ2-2,-,TGCGCCAGCAGTATAAAACCATATGGGACGGGGGTTGGCCTAGGCGGGGAGCTGTTTTTT,CASSIKPYGTGVGLGGELFF
TRBD1,TRBV5-1,TRBJ1-1,-,TGCGCCAGCAAATCCGGGACAGGGGACACTGAAGCTTTCTTT,CASKSGTGDTEAFF
-,TRBV5-4,TRBJ2-7,-,TGTGCCAGCAGCACGTCGACAGGCTCCTACGAGCAGTACTTC,CASSTSTGSYEQYF
-,TRBV5-4,TRBJ1-2,-,TGTGCCAGCAGCTTTGGGGAGCGCTATGGCTACACCTTC,CASSFGERYGYTF
TRBD1,TRBV28,TRBJ2-4,-,TGTGCCAGCAGTTCCGGACAGGGCAAAAACATTCAGTACTTC,CASSSGQGKNIQYF
-,TRBV12-5,TRBJ2-1,-,TGTGCTAGTGGCACCGGGACACTGACCTACAATGAGCAGTTCTTC,CASGTGTLTYNEQFF
TRBD1,TRBV6-5,TRBJ2-1,-,TGTGCCAGCAGGCTCGGGACAGGCTACTACAATGAGCAGTTCTTC,CASRLGTGYYNEQFF
-,TRBV6-6,TRBJ1-5,-,TGTGCCAGCAGTTACGTGGACAGCTTCAATCAGCCCCAGCATTTT,CASSYVDSFNQPQHF
-,TRBV28,TRBJ2-7,-,TGTGCCAGCAGTTTTAGACAGGTTACCTACGAGCAGTACTTC,CASSFRQVTYEQYF
TRBD1,TRBV13,TRBJ1-6,-,TGTGCCAGCAGCCCCTCCGGACAGGGGAATTCACCCCTCCACTTT,CASSPSGQGNSPLHF
TRBD2,TRBV29-1,TRBJ2-1,-,TGCAGCGTTACTAGCGCTTCCTACAATGAGCAGTTCTTC,CSVTSASYNEQFF
-,TRBV6-6,TRBJ2-7,-,TGTGCCACCTCGACAGCCTACGAGCAGTACTTC,CATSTAYEQYF
-,TRBV11-1,TRBJ2-7,-,TGTGCCAGCAGCTTCCAGGCCAACTACGAGCAGTACTTC,CASSFQANYEQYF
TRBD1,TRBV11-3,TRBJ1-1,-,TGTGCCAGCAGCTTAGGACAGGGGGCTTTCGGGGGCACTGAAGCTTTCTTT,CASSLGQGAFGGTEAFF
TRBD2,TRBV15,TRBJ2-5,-,TGTGCCACCAGCAGACGTCGGGAGGTCAGCGGAACGGACTTC,CATSRRREVSGTDF
TRBD1,TRBV11-3,TRBJ1-2,-,TGTGCCAGCAGCACCCACAGGGGAACTTCTAACTATGGCTACACCTTC,CASSTHRGTSNYGYTF
-,TRBV29-1,TRBJ2-3,-,TGCAGCGTTGAAACGCGTCGGGGAGATACGCAGTATTTT,CSVETRRGDTQYF